There are a few counts of the clone carrying this TCR beta chain. No antigen is known for it. This sample is drawn from a study of vaccination and CD4 T cells after COVID-19. Study-wide context: Two Hispanic individuals were among six male and four female convalescent patients.

The study sequenced cultured CD4+ T cell DNA using the Oncomine TCR Beta short-read assay. CD4+ T cells were cultured, and genomic DNA was extracted from them. TCRdb reprocessed the PCR reads with MiXCR, giving one entry per CDR3 protein. Of some 10,000 distinct CDR3 sequences listed, about 20% are singletons. The treatment here: approximately nine-day PBMC culture with coronavirus spike peptide pools or control peptides (ViraFEST assay). First, ViraFEST expanded antigen-specific T cells with peptide pools, and next it sequenced the TCRs. Every well contained more than 1.5 million PBMCs, which were grown with approximately 9 IU/ml IL-2 and 9 to 10 ug/ml peptide pools. The CDR3 totals 17 residues. In germline, CDR1 is SEHNR, CDR2 FQNEAQ (reference sequence). The V and J ends lost 4 bases and 6 bases, in that order; junction bases with no gene match: 8.

The material was CD4+ T cells from blood, cultured in vitro, obtained after SARS-CoV-2 vaccination. The chain couples TRBV7-9 to TRBJ2-1, with 14 nucleotides matching TRBD2. The sequence was obtained from a human donor who had recovered from COVID-19. The CDR3: CASSSSTSGRAGNEQFF. CDR3 coding DNA: TGTGCCAGCAGCTCCTCGACTAGCGGGAGGGCCGGCAATGAGCAGTTCTTC.